The rows below give T cell receptor beta chains drawn from one sample of a study of monozygotic twins with inflammatory bowel disease. For each CDR3 protein, TCRdb gives one entry from its re-call of the 5' RACE reads, without DNA. This sample's table has fewer than 400,000 distinct CDR3 sequences. Sequencing input: blood. The receptor set was obtained from a human donor with ulcerative colitis or Crohn's disease, or a healthy co-twin of an affected twin (not recorded which). Each CDR3 is given with its conserved first and last residue.

TRBJ2-4,TRBV7-2,CASSSDTSGRTYIQYF
TRBJ2-7,TRBV5-1,CASSLLETSEQYF
TRBJ2-7,TRBV29-1,CSVGRPSGGSYEQYF
TRBJ2-7,TRBV27,CASSLIAGGLVQYF
TRBJ2-1,TRBV20-1,CSAPNLGLAANEQFF
TRBJ1-3,TRBV29-1,CSVEDRRNTIYF
TRBJ2-2,TRBV2,CASSENSGRITGELFF
TRBJ2-5,TRBV6-1,CASSETTSGGKETQYF
TRBJ2-7,TRBV28,CASSLFGLRGYEQYF
TRBJ2-7,TRBV11-1,CASSSSTGLAGVSYEQYF
TRBJ2-1,TRBV5-1,CASSLVLGGFNEQFF
TRBJ1-4,TRBV9,CASSVYNFGTGNEKLFF
TRBJ1-5,TRBV29-1,CSVWGQGLYSNQPQHF
TRBJ2-7,TRBV4-3,CASSQDWARGGYEQYF
TRBJ2-3,TRBV11-2,CASRDSGGDTQYF